This TCR beta chain derives from a study of blood T cell repertoires in COVID-19. Study at large: Samples of COVID-19 (acute and convalescent) were obtained from the United States, Italy and Spain. In each case, the material was cDNA or gDNA derived from T cells, B-cell-depleted T cells, or PBMCs.

V was pared by 0 bases and J by 4 bases, with 13 bases between. Germline V CDR1 and CDR2: SGHNT, YYREEE (reference sequence). The CDR3 contains 15 residues. In the original analysis: Scientists estimated how many nucleated cells there were by amplifying reference gene primers. Sequencing used immunoSEQ multiplex PCR; TCRdb keeps in-frame clones, though not all of them. That table supplies the V and J calls and clone size; D and trimming were determined from the DNA. The table shows 250,000 or so clones, with about 88% occurring only once. The specimen was peripheral blood. The receptor's source is a woman aged 40 to 50 who had recovered from COVID-19. The rearrangement uses TRBV5-4 and TRBJ2-5; maybe TRBD1 (6 bases). This chain's CDR3 is CASSLEAGAVETQYF. CDR3 coding DNA: TGTGCCAGCAGCTTGGAGGCAGGGGCGGTAGAGACCCAGTACTTC.